The 27 T cell receptor beta chains below all came from one sample that was sequenced in a study of cytomegalovirus exposure and HLA in healthy donors. PCR primers comprised 60 Vbeta and 13 Jbeta primers. Sequenced by immunoSEQ multiplex PCR; TCRdb stores in-frame clones only, minus some. Of roughly 100,000 clones in the sample, about four fifths are singletons; the top ten hold around 5.6%. Sample: PBMCs. The source is a woman under 30 in good health and CMV-seropositive.

The gene calls are TRBV4-1 and TRBJ2-4, with TRBD2 identical over 7 bases. Losses at the gene ends were 0 bases for V and 7 bases for J; bases not matched to a gene: 12. Germline CDR1 MGHRA, CDR2 YSYEKL. The CDR3 has 17 amino acids. CDR3: CASSQDVSREGWNIQYF. CDR3 nucleotides: TGCGCCAGCAGCCAAGATGTGTCCAGGGAGGGTTGGAACATTCAGTACTTC.

CDR3 residues: CASSLATHRTSIYEQYF. The CDR3 DNA follows: TGTGCCAGCAGCTTAGCGACCCACAGGACCTCTATATACGAGCAGTACTTC. The J gene is TRBJ2-7, the V gene TRBV7-9; the D gene is possibly TRBD1 (5 bases). CDR1 is SEHNR, CDR2 FQNEAQ, per germline (reference sequence). The V end lost 0 bases, the J end lost 4 bases, and 19 bases lay between the germline ends. The CDR3 is 17 residues long.

V and J are TRBV28 and TRBJ2-1; tentatively, D is TRBD2 (5 bases). CDR1 MDHEN and CDR2 SYDVKM come from the germline V gene. The ends were cut back, 6 bases at V and 5 bases at J, with 17 bases in the middle. The CDR3 contains 15 residues. For the CDR3, the DNA is TGTGCCAGCAGCTTAAGCGGAGGTAGGAACAATGAGCAGTTCTTC. The encoded protein is CASSLSGGRNNEQFF. The variable domain in full, with the rest retrieved from reference TRBV28 and TRBJ2-1, is DVKVTQSSRYLVKRTGEKVFLECVQDMDHENMFWYRQDPGLGLRLIYFSYDVKMKEKGDIPEGYSVSREKKERFSLILESASTNQTSMYLCASSLSGGRNNEQFFGPGTRLTVL.

This clone was detected only a few times. The chain has TRBV14 and TRBJ2-7; 7 bases agree with TRBD1. V lost 3 bases to trimming and J lost 1 base; unmatched junction nucleotides: 6. The CDR3 sequence is 15 residues long. Germline lookup yields CDR1 SGHDN and CDR2 FVKESK. CDR3 region: CASSHPGQLSYEQYF. In nucleotides, the CDR3 is TGTGCCAGCAGCCATCCGGGACAGTTGTCCTACGAGCAGTACTTC.

Only one count was recorded for this clone. CDR3 bases: TGCGCCAGCAGCCGGTTACTAGCGGGGGAATACGAGCAGTACTTC. Its protein is CASSRLLAGEYEQYF. The rearrangement links TRBV4-1 to TRBJ2-7, with 11 bases lining up with TRBD2. V was pared by 4 bases and J by 4 bases, with 6 bases of the junction left unmatched. The germline V gene has CDR1 MGHRA and CDR2 YSYEKL. The CDR3 runs 15 residues.

This clone was recorded only once. This chain joins TRBV5-1 and TRBJ1-2, with 9 bases matching TRBD1. The CDR3 sequence is 13 residues long. Germline CDR1 SGHRS, CDR2 YFSETQ. V shed 4 bases and J 7 bases; nucleotides not matched to a gene: 5. The CDR3 region is CASSPDRGGGYTF. The CDR3 nucleotides are TGCGCCAGCAGCCCGGACAGGGGCGGTGGCTACACCTTC.

This chain connects TRBV29-1 to TRBJ1-1, with D perhaps matching TRBD1 (6 bases). CDR3 length: 13 residues. Trimming shortened V by 5 bases and J by 5 bases, and 15 bases separated the two germline ends. The germline CDR1 and CDR2 sequences are SQVTM and ANQGSEA. The CDR3 DNA is TGCAGCGTTCTGAGGGAACAGGGAACTGAAGCTTTCTTT. Its translation is CSVLREQGTEAFF.

The chain couples TRBV2 to TRBJ2-7, with D tentatively TRBD1 (5 bases). The CDR3 runs to 14 residues. V was clipped by 6 bases and J by 4 bases, with 16 bases between them. Per the germline V gene, CDR1 is SNHLY and CDR2 is FYNNEI. The CDR3 reads CASSYSRQTYEQYF. CDR3 sequence (DNA): TGTGCCAGCAGCTACAGCCGACAGACGTACGAGCAGTACTTC.

The chain recombines TRBV5-1 with TRBJ2-5, with TRBD2 matching over 7 bases. The junction had 5 bases not matched to a gene; V was cut back by 5 bases and J by 4 bases. Germline V gene sequence: CDR1 SGHRS, CDR2 YFSETQ. The CDR3 is made up of 13 amino acids. The DNA for the CDR3 is TGCGCCAGCAGGGGTACGGGGGGAGAGACCCAGTACTTC. Encoded protein: CASRGTGGETQYF.

This chain connects TRBV5-6 to TRBJ2-1, with 8 bases matching TRBD2. The CDR3 totals 13 residues. In germline, CDR1 is SGHDT, CDR2 YYEEEE. J lost 7 bases, V lost 1 base, and 1 base had no gene match. The CDR3 is CASSLPSGNEQFF. The DNA of the CDR3 is TGTGCCAGCAGCTTGCCTAGCGGGAATGAGCAGTTCTTC.

The chain is built from TRBV4-1 and TRBJ1-1; D unresolved. This CDR3 spans 16 amino acids. Germline V CDR1 and CDR2: MGHRA, YSYEKL. V lost 4 bases, J lost 2 bases, and 17 bases lay in between. Written as DNA, the CDR3 is TGCGCCAGCAGCCCCAGGCAGGCTGAATCCAACACTGAAGCTTTCTTT. Translated: CASSPRQAESNTEAFF.

The DNA of the CDR3 is TGCGCCAGCAGCCCTCCAGGAGGGTCCCTGATTTACGAGCAGTACTTC. Its translation: CASSPPGGSLIYEQYF. The chain carries TRBV4-1 and TRBJ2-7, with a possible D match to TRBD2 (6 bases). Germline values: CDR1 MGHRA, CDR2 YSYEKL. This CDR3 is built from 16 residues. V gave up 4 bases and J gave up 4 bases, with 20 bases separating them.

This clone was detected only a few times. The chain recombines TRBV29-1 with TRBJ1-5; a possible D gene is TRBD1 (6 bases). The CDR3 sequence is 12 residues long. The germline V gene has CDR1 SQVTM and CDR2 ANQGSEA. V lost 4 bases and J 3 bases, leaving 7 bases between the germline ends. In DNA, the CDR3 is TGCAGCGTTGCAGGGGCCAATCAGCCCCAGCATTTT. Its protein is CSVAGANQPQHF. Combining the CDR3 with reference TRBV29-1 and TRBJ1-5 gives the whole variable domain SAVISQKPSRDICQRGTSLTIQCQVDSQVTMMFWYRQQPGQSLTLIATANQGSEATYESGFVIDKFPISRPNLTFSTLTVSNMSPEDSSIYLCSVAGANQPQHFGDGTRLSIL.

In this sample, this clone turned up a few times. The chain uses TRBV15 and TRBJ1-1; TRBD1 matches at 8 bases. The CDR3 is 15 amino acids. From germline, CDR1 is LNHNV and CDR2 YYDKDF (reference sequence). Germline trimming cut 5 bases from V and 6 bases from J; bases unmatched to any gene: 11. The CDR3 nucleotides read TGTGCCACCAGCCTCCTAGGGACAGGAGGCTCTGAAGCTTTCTTT. Its translation is CATSLLGTGGSEAFF. Full variable domain (rest looked up from reference TRBV15 and TRBJ1-1): DAMVIQNPRYQVTQFGKPVTLSCSQTLNHNVMYWYQQKSSQAPKLLFHYYDKDFNNEADTPDNFQSRRPNTSFCFLDIRSPGLGDTAMYLCATSLLGTGGSEAFFGQGTRLTVV.

This chain uses TRBV25-1 with TRBJ2-3; D not certain. The germline V gene encodes CDR1 MGHDK and CDR2 SYGVNS. The CDR3 sequence is 13 residues long. V dropped 2 bases and J dropped 2 bases, with 5 bases sitting between them. The CDR3 nucleotides are TGTGCCAGCAGTGAAGTCCACACAGATACGCAGTATTTT. Amino acids: CASSEVHTDTQYF.

A remark on this clone: One end of the junction does not line up with germline, which may come from a read error. The J gene is TRBJ1-4, the V gene TRBV7-7; 11 bases agree with TRBD1. The CDR3 is made up of 15 amino acids. Germline lookup yields CDR1 SSHAT and CDR2 FNYEAQ (reference sequence). Here the CDR3 reads CASSPGQGAFEKLFF. The CDR3 nucleotides are TGTGCTAGCAGCCCCGGACAGGGGGCTTTTGAAAAACTGTTTTTT.

The chain combines TRBV7-9 with TRBJ2-3; 9 positions agree with TRBD1. The germline CDR1 and CDR2 sequences are SEHNR and FQNEAQ (reference sequence). After removal of 5 bases from V and 2 bases from J, the junction contained 8 bases not matched to a gene. The CDR3 is 16 amino acids. The CDR3: CASSGGDRENTDTQYF. The CDR3 DNA sequence: TGTGCCAGCAGCGGCGGGGACAGGGAGAACACAGATACGCAGTATTTT.

The V and J genes are TRBV6-6 and TRBJ1-5; D is unclear. The germline V and J ends were trimmed by 0 bases and 6 bases, with 12 bases remaining between them. This CDR3 spans 15 amino acids. The germline V gene encodes CDR1 MNHNY and CDR2 SVGAGI (reference sequence). The CDR3 loop reads CASSYSTEGGQPQHF. The CDR3 DNA sequence: TGTGCCAGCAGTTACTCGACGGAGGGCGGTCAGCCCCAGCATTTT.

The gene calls are TRBV7-6 and TRBJ2-3; D is uncertain. Trimming took off 1 base at V and 2 bases at J, with 16 bases between the two ends. CDR1 is SGHVS, CDR2 FNYEAQ, per germline. The CDR3 is made up of 17 amino acids. CDR3 protein: CASSLVGVADLTDTQYF. The CDR3 DNA sequence: TGTGCCAGCAGCTTAGTCGGAGTAGCAGACCTCACAGATACGCAGTATTTT.

With respect to this clone: Germline and junction disagree at one end, which may indicate a read error. V and J are TRBV6-1 and TRBJ1-5; D is perhaps TRBD1 (5 bases). Germline V gene data show CDR1 as MNHNS and CDR2 as SASEGT. The length of the CDR3 is 13 residues. The DNA of the CDR3 is TGTGCCAGCAGTGTTTCAGGGAATCAGTCCCAGCATTTT. Translation: CASSVSGNQSQHF.

This rearrangement joins TRBV29-1 to TRBJ1-1; D perhaps matches TRBD1 (5 bases). Germline V gene sequence: CDR1 SQVTM, CDR2 ANQGSEA. This CDR3 has 12 residues. With 2 bases removed from V and 8 bases from J, the gap between germline ends came to 12 bases. CDR3 protein: CSVEQGGLEAFF. The CDR3 region has the DNA TGCAGCGTTGAACAGGGCGGCTTGGAAGCTTTCTTT.

The rearrangement links TRBV2 to TRBJ2-7; D not certain. Between the trimmed V and J ends, which lost 1 base and 0 bases, there was a span of 7 bases. The CDR3 totals 14 residues. Germline V lookup: CDR1 SNHLY, CDR2 FYNNEI. The CDR3 region is CASSEGRLSYEQYF. CDR3 DNA: TGTGCCAGCAGTGAAGGGAGACTCTCCTACGAGCAGTACTTC.

This clone was recorded once. The V gene is TRBV5-1, the J gene TRBJ2-7; a possible D gene is TRBD2 (6 bases). The V and J ends lost 2 bases and 3 bases respectively, with 12 bases between them. Germline loops: CDR1 SGHRS, CDR2 YFSETQ. The CDR3 is 14 amino acids. DNA for the CDR3: TGCGCCAGCAGCTTTGGGGGGAGGTACTACGAGCAGTACTTC. Translating it yields CASSFGGRYYEQYF.

This chain joins TRBV7-6 and TRBJ2-7; 9 nucleotides match TRBD1. The CDR3 totals 16 residues. J gave up 1 base and V 4 bases, and 8 bases lay outside the gene matches. The germline CDR1 and CDR2 sequences are SGHVS and FNYEAQ. The CDR3 loop is CASSSRDRVGSYEQYF. The CDR3 DNA is TGTGCCAGCAGCTCCCGGGACAGGGTAGGTTCCTACGAGCAGTACTTC.

The genes are TRBV28 and TRBJ2-6; D is undetermined. Germline V gene lookup returns CDR1 MDHEN and CDR2 SYDVKM. CDR3 size: 16 residues. Deletions cut 5 bases from V and 0 bases from J, with 11 bases between. CDR3 region: CASSPGRLSGANVLTF. The CDR3 coding sequence is TGTGCCAGCAGTCCGGGTAGACTCTCTGGGGCCAACGTCCTGACTTTC.

The chain joins TRBV5-6 to TRBJ1-2; possibly TRBD1 for D (5 bases). V lost 3 bases and J 4 bases, leaving 10 bases between the germline ends. CDR1 is SGHDT and CDR2 is YYEEEE in the germline V gene. This CDR3 contains 13 residues. As DNA, the CDR3 is TGTGCCAGCAGCTCGGACACGGGCTATGGCTACACCTTC. Translated, it gives CASSSDTGYGYTF. Filled out from reference TRBV5-6 and TRBJ1-2, the complete variable domain reads DAGVTQSPTHLIKTRGQQVTLRCSPKSGHDTVSWYQQALGQGPQFIFQYYEEEERQRGNFPDRFSGHQFPNYSSELNVNALLLGDSALYLCASSSDTGYGYTFGSGTRLTVV.

The genes are TRBV7-9 and TRBJ2-7, with 10 positions matching TRBD2. J was trimmed by 5 bases and V by 3 bases; bases with no gene match: 1. The CDR3 is 13 amino acids. Germline CDR1 is SEHNR and CDR2 is FQNEAQ (reference sequence). CDR3 amino acids: CASSLLAGDEQYF. The CDR3 DNA reads as TGTGCCAGCAGCTTGCTAGCGGGAGACGAGCAGTACTTC.